The 28 T cell receptor beta chains presented below share a single source sample, sequenced in a study of T cell clonality in common variable immunodeficiency. General study results and limits: Reportedly, TCR beta sequences from common variable immunodeficiency showed fewer deletions and N-nucleotide insertions.

Data came from immunoSEQ multiplex PCR; TCRdb stores just in-frame clones and leaves some out. This sample carries some 28,000 clones, none of them present only once. The antigens for these receptors are not known. Sequenced: peripheral blood mononuclear cells. All receptors come from a human donor with common variable immunodeficiency.

In the case of this clone: The CDR3 goes on 3 residues after the read ends, and that part is filled in from the germline J gene. The chain combines TRBV30 with TRBJ1-2; 7 bases align to TRBD1. Trimming removed 3 bases from V and 7 bases from J; junction bases left unmatched: 8. The CDR3 loop spans 13 amino acids. The germline V gene has CDR1 GTSNPN and CDR2 SVGIG (reference sequence). CDR3: CAWRRGGGGGYTF. CDR3 bases read: TGTGCCTGGAGAAGAGGAGGGGGCGGTGGC.

There are a few counts of this clone. The sequenced part of the CDR3 DNA is TGTGCCAGCACCTACAGGGGGGGCCGCTACAATGAG. It is translated as CASTYRGGRYNE. The CDR3 as a whole reads CASTYRGGRYNEQFF. The V call is TRBV6-2 or TRBV6-3, the J call TRBJ2-1; possible D gene TRBD1, 8 bases. The read terminates 3 residues before the CDR3 end, so the remaining end is supplied by the germline J gene. Per the germline V gene, CDR1 is MNHEY and CDR2 is SVGEGT. With 7 bases removed from V and 3 bases from J, the gap between germline ends came to 16 bases. This CDR3 is 15 amino acids long.

This clone occurred many times. Incomplete CDR3 DNA: TGTGCCAGCTCACCACCGAGCGGTACCGGGGAG. Its protein is CASSPPSGTGE. The CDR3 in full is CASSPPSGTGELFF. This chain links TRBV18 with TRBJ2-2; perhaps TRBD2 as D (5 bases). The read ends 3 residues early relative to the CDR3; the germline J gene fills the gap. V was shortened by 0 bases and J by 5 bases, with 7 bases between the two germline ends. Looked up from germline, CDR1 is KGHSH and CDR2 is LQKENI. The CDR3 sequence is 14 residues long.

This clone occurred many times. The CDR3 end falls 3 residues outside the read, so it is completed with the germline J gene. The chain is built from TRBV20-1 and TRBJ2-7; 10 bases line up with TRBD2. The CDR3 totals 17 residues. The germline CDR1 and CDR2 sequences are DFQATT and SNEGSKA (reference sequence). Trimming at V came to 0 bases and at J to 2 bases, leaving 10 bases not matched to a gene. The CDR3 sequence: CSARDLSGGAQTYEQYF. The sequenced part of the CDR3 DNA is TGCAGTGCTAGAGATCTAAGCGGGGGGGCCCAGACCTACGAG.

This clone was seen a handful of times. Read coverage stops 3 residues before the CDR3 terminus; the germline J gene supplies the remainder. V gene TRBV7-2 combines with J gene TRBJ1-2; the D gene is possibly TRBD1 (5 bases). The V end was cut by 0 bases, the J end by 5 bases, with 13 bases between. The CDR3 loop spans 15 amino acids. CDR1 is SGHTA, CDR2 FQGNSA, per germline. CDR3 loop: CASSLAWRGGYGYTF. CDR3 DNA (partial): TGTGCCAGCAGCTTAGCGTGGCGGGGCGGGTATGGC.

In the case of this clone: The sequence runs out 3 residues before the end of the CDR3; the remainder is reconstructed from the germline J gene. The J gene is TRBJ1-2, the V gene TRBV7-2; D is uncertain. Per germline, CDR1 SGHTA and CDR2 FQGNSA. V shed 5 bases and J shed 7 bases, with 20 bases lying between them. The CDR3 loop spans 15 amino acids. CDR3 amino acids: CASSPSVAAGSGYTF. The covered CDR3 bases are TGTGCCAGCAGCCCCTCGGTGGCCGCGGGTAGTGGC. Full variable domain (outside the CDR3, taken from reference TRBV7-2 and TRBJ1-2): GAGVSQSPSNKVTEKGKDVELRCDPISGHTALYWYRQSLGQGLEFLIYFQGNSAPDKSGLPSDRFSAERTGGSVSTLTIQRTQQEDSAVYLCASSPSVAAGSGYTFGSGTRLTVV.

For this clone: The CDR3 extends 3 residues past the end of the read, so its final part is completed from the germline J gene. V is TRBV7-2 and J is TRBJ2-7, with 8 bases that match TRBD1. The germline CDR1 and CDR2 sequences are SGHTA and FQGNSA. Unmatched junction bases numbered 3, after V lost 2 bases and J lost 3 bases. The CDR3 has 14 residues. CDR3 region: CASSLQGAGYEQYF. The covered CDR3 bases are TGTGCCAGCAGCTTACAGGGGGCTGGCTACGAG.

This clone was observed a few times. The sequenced fragment ends 3 residues before the CDR3 boundary, so the rest is inferred from the germline J gene. This chain joins TRBV30 and TRBJ1-1, with D unclear. Trimming stripped 3 bases from V and 5 bases from J, with 10 bases between. The germline V gene has CDR1 GTSNPN and CDR2 SVGIG (reference sequence). This CDR3 contains 12 residues. The sequenced CDR3 bases are TGTGCCTGGAGCCATCAACGGACTGAA. It specifies CAWSHQRTE. The CDR3 in full is CAWSHQRTEAFF.

Points on this clone: The read finishes 3 residues shy of the CDR3 end, and the germline J gene is used to complete it. V is TRBV13 and J is TRBJ2-1; TRBD2 aligns across 9 bases. Germline V gene lookup returns CDR1 PRHDT and CDR2 FYEKMQ (reference sequence). This CDR3 spans 14 amino acids. With V trimmed by 10 bases and J by 4 bases, 8 bases remained unmatched. The CDR3 here is CATLDSGGYNEQFF. The DNA read from the CDR3 is TGTGCCACCCTGGACAGCGGGGGGTACAATGAG.

In this sample, this clone turned up many times. Sequencing ends 3 residues short of the CDR3 end; the germline J gene provides the rest. This chain joins TRBV19 and TRBJ1-6; 8 bases agree with TRBD1. Germline loops: CDR1 LNHDA, CDR2 SQIVND (reference sequence). The length of the CDR3 is 15 residues. The V segment lost 6 bases and the J segment 7 bases; nucleotides outside the gene matches: 8. CDR3 DNA (partial): TGTGCCAGTAGCCGGGACAGGTCGGAGAATTCACCC. It encodes CASSRDRSENSP. In full, the CDR3 reads CASSRDRSENSPLHF.

This clone came up many times. CDR3 protein: CSAFQGANQPQHF. The DNA read from the CDR3 is TGCAGTGCTTTTCAGGGGGCCAATCAGCCC. V is TRBV20-1 and J is TRBJ1-5, with 8 bases identical to TRBD1. Read coverage stops 3 residues before the CDR3 terminus; the germline J gene supplies the remainder. The CDR3 is made up of 13 amino acids. Germline assignment: CDR1 DFQATT and CDR2 SNEGSKA (reference sequence). The V segment lost 5 bases and the J segment 3 bases; nucleotides outside the gene matches: 3.

This clone was observed a few times. Read coverage stops 3 residues before the CDR3 terminus; the germline J gene supplies the remainder. The J gene is TRBJ1-6, the V gene TRBV18; 7 bases are shared with TRBD1. Per the germline V gene, CDR1 is KGHSH and CDR2 is LQKENI. This CDR3 has 15 amino acids. V gave up 6 bases and J gave up 5 bases; unmatched junction bases: 7. The CDR3 bases that were read are TGTGCCAGCTCGTTTGAGGGGGCGAATAATTCACCC. Translated: CASSFEGANNSP. The full CDR3 is CASSFEGANNSPLHF.

As regards this clone: Other nucleotide sequences in the sample specify the same CDR3. CDR3 amino acids: CASSRGTSGGETQYF. The part of the CDR3 DNA that was read is TGTGCCAGCAGCCGTGGGACTAGCGGGGGGGAGACC. The chain uses TRBV7-9 and TRBJ2-5; 15 positions agree with TRBD2. The observed sequence ends 3 residues before the CDR3 terminus, with the missing tail filled in from the germline J gene. Germline-derived CDR1 and CDR2 are SEHNR and FQNEAQ (reference sequence). The junction had 3 bases not matched to a gene; V was cut back by 5 bases and J by 5 bases. CDR3 length: 15 amino acids.

Many counts were recorded for this clone. Sequencing ends 3 residues short of the CDR3 end; the germline J gene provides the rest. The V gene is TRBV7-4, the J gene TRBJ2-7; 8 positions agree with TRBD1. The ends lost 5 bases at V and 4 bases at J; junction bases unmatched: 10. Germline V gene data show CDR1 as SGHVT and CDR2 as SQSDAQ. CDR3 size: 15 residues. The CDR3 bases that were read are TGTGCCAGCAGCGATGACAGGGGTGGAGGTTACGAG. Its translation: CASSDDRGGGYE. The CDR3, in full, reads CASSDDRGGGYEQYF.

This clone was seen many times. Coverage ceases 3 residues before the CDR3 finishes, and the germline J gene fills in the end. The chain recombines TRBV7-8 with TRBJ2-5; D remains unclear. This CDR3 is 12 amino acids long. Trimming took off 0 bases at V and 6 bases at J, with 5 bases between the two ends. Per germline, CDR1 SGHVS and CDR2 FQNEAQ. The CDR3 sequence: CASSLAQKTQYF. The sequenced CDR3 bases are TGTGCCAGCAGCTTAGCTCAGAAGACC.

In regard to this clone: The read ends 3 residues early relative to the CDR3; the germline J gene fills the gap. The chain links TRBV7-7 to TRBJ2-5, with D maybe TRBD2 (5 bases). V shed 4 bases and J shed 5 bases, with 14 bases lying between them. CDR1 is SSHAT and CDR2 is FNYEAQ in the germline V gene (reference sequence). The CDR3 loop spans 14 amino acids. The part of the CDR3 DNA that was read is TGTGCCAGCAGCTCATCTTTAACGGGGGAGACC. Its translation: CASSSSLTGET. The full-length CDR3 reads as CASSSSLTGETQYF.

A note on this clone: The read ends 3 residues early relative to the CDR3; the germline J gene fills the gap. V gene TRBV5-1 combines with J gene TRBJ1-6; TRBD1 matches 7 bases. This CDR3 is 16 amino acids long. V shed 4 bases, J shed 3 bases, and the junction held 7 bases outside the gene matches. CDR1 and CDR2 from the germline V gene are SGHRS and YFSETQ. The sequenced CDR3 bases are TGCGCCAGCAGCCCTGGGACAGTCGACTATAATTCACCC. It yields the protein CASSPGTVDYNSP. The whole CDR3 sequence reads CASSPGTVDYNSPLHF.

This clone was counted between two and nine times. The read falls 3 residues short of the CDR3 end, and the missing part is taken from the germline J gene. This sequence joins TRBV6-2 or TRBV6-3 and TRBJ2-5, with 7 positions matching TRBD1. There are 14 residues in the CDR3. V shed 4 bases and J 7 bases; nucleotides not matched to a gene: 9. Germline CDR1 and CDR2: MNHEY and SVGEGT. The CDR3 is CASSLGQARGTQYF. CDR3 bases read: TGTGCCAGCAGTTTAGGACAGGCCCGGGGGACC.

Points on this clone: The sequenced fragment ends 3 residues before the CDR3 boundary, so the rest is inferred from the germline J gene. The rearrangement links TRBV7-9 to TRBJ1-1; no clear D gene. From germline, CDR1 is SEHNR and CDR2 FQNEAQ (reference sequence). The V end lost 1 base, the J end lost 7 bases, and 7 bases lay between the germline ends. The CDR3 is 12 residues long. The CDR3: CASSLGQIEAFF. Partial CDR3 DNA: TGTGCCAGCAGCTTAGGGCAGATTGAA.

Here the CDR3 reads CASSLVAGGQNTQYF. The CDR3 bases that were read are TGTGCCAGCAGCTTAGTAGCGGGGGGGCAAAATACG. The chain combines TRBV7-2 with TRBJ2-3; 11 nucleotides line up with TRBD2. The read terminates 3 residues before the CDR3 end, so the remaining end is supplied by the germline J gene. The V and J ends lost 1 base and 7 bases, in that order; junction bases with no gene match: 4. CDR1 and CDR2 from the germline V gene are SGHTA and FQGNSA. This CDR3 spans 15 amino acids.

As to this clone: The read terminates 3 residues ahead of where the CDR3 ends, so the germline J gene completes it. V gene TRBV6-2 or TRBV6-3 combines with J gene TRBJ2-7, with TRBD1 matching 7 bases. This CDR3 is 13 amino acids long. The V gene end was trimmed by 3 bases and the J gene end by 4 bases; junction bases not matched to a gene: 3. Germline V gene data show CDR1 as MNHEY and CDR2 as SVGEGT. CDR3 bases read: TGTGCCAGCAGTTATCCGACAGGGTACGAG. Translating gives CASSYPTGYE. The entire CDR3 is CASSYPTGYEQYF.

A few counts support this clone. The read finishes 3 residues shy of the CDR3 end, and the germline J gene is used to complete it. V is TRBV18 and J is TRBJ1-1; the D gene is possibly TRBD1 (5 bases). The CDR3 loop spans 15 amino acids. Germline CDR1 reads KGHSH; CDR2 reads LQKENI. The germline V and J ends were trimmed by 3 bases and 4 bases, with 15 bases remaining between them. CDR3 residues: CASSPPGIEGTEAFF. Incomplete CDR3 DNA: TGTGCCAGCTCACCTCCAGGGATAGAAGGCACTGAA.

This clone was observed a few times. Read data end 3 residues before the CDR3 end; the end is taken from the germline J gene. The J gene is TRBJ1-2, the V gene TRBV7-9; D gene unclear. Germline V CDR1 and CDR2: SEHNR, FQNEAQ (reference sequence). There are 13 residues in the CDR3. CDR3 protein: CASSLEVSEGYTF. The sequenced CDR3 bases are TGTGCCAGCAGCTTAGAGGTCTCAGAGGGC. Filled out from reference TRBV7-9 and TRBJ1-2, the complete variable domain reads DTGVSQNPRHKITKRGQNVTFRCDPISEHNRLYWYRQTLGQGPEFLTYFQNEAQLEKSRLLSDRFSAERPKGSFSTLEIQRTEQGDSAMYLCASSLEVSEGYTFGSGTRLTVV.

Note on this clone: The missing CDR3 end, 3 residues past where the read stops, is filled in from the germline J gene. The V gene is TRBV6-2 or TRBV6-3, the J gene TRBJ1-2; 7 positions match TRBD1. The CDR3 runs 12 residues. V lost 11 bases, J lost 5 bases, and 8 bases stayed unmatched. Germline V gene lookup returns CDR1 MNHEY and CDR2 SVGEGT. The CDR3 spells CACSGTAYGYTF. The CDR3 DNA, read in part, is TGTGCCTGCTCCGGGACAGCATATGGC.

In this sample, this clone turned up a few times. The read terminates 3 residues before the CDR3 end, so the remaining end is supplied by the germline J gene. The chain carries TRBV19 and TRBJ1-1, with TRBD1 identical over 7 bases. The V gene end was trimmed by 4 bases and the J gene end by 0 bases; junction bases not matched to a gene: 2. Germline CDR1 and CDR2: LNHDA and SQIVND (reference sequence). This CDR3 has 14 residues. CDR3 DNA, as far as it was read: TGTGCCAGTAGTAAGACAGGGATGAACACTGAA. Protein product: CASSKTGMNTE. The full CDR3 sequence reads CASSKTGMNTEAFF.

About this clone: The read ends 3 residues early relative to the CDR3; the germline J gene fills the gap. J is TRBJ2-7 and V is TRBV18, with 9 nucleotides matching TRBD1. V lost 6 bases to trimming and J lost 5 bases; unmatched junction nucleotides: 11. The CDR3 extends over 15 amino acids. Looked up from germline, CDR1 is KGHSH and CDR2 is LQKENI. The CDR3 is CASSLGTQGAHEQYF. The DNA read from the CDR3 is TGTGCCAGCTCTCTAGGGACACAGGGGGCCCACGAG. The full variable domain, rest sourced from reference TRBV18 and TRBJ2-7, is NAGVMQNPRHLVRRRGQEARLRCSPMKGHSHVYWYRQLPEEGLKFMVYLQKENIIDESGMPKERFSAEFPKEGPSILRIQQVVRGDSAAYFCASSLGTQGAHEQYFGPGTRLTVT.

Notes on this clone: The read ends 3 residues early relative to the CDR3; the germline J gene fills the gap. The chain uses TRBV19 and TRBJ1-2; D uncertain. The V gene lost 10 bases and the J gene lost 6 bases, with 30 bases spanning the gap. The CDR3 is made up of 17 amino acids. Germline V gene data show CDR1 as LNHDA and CDR2 as SQIVND (reference sequence). Partial CDR3 DNA: TGTGCCACCTTAAAGTTTGGACTCAGTGGCACGGAGGATGGC. Amino acids: CATLKFGLSGTEDG. The entire CDR3 is CATLKFGLSGTEDGYTF.

In this sample, this clone turned up a few times. Read sequence stops 3 residues before the CDR3 end, and the germline J gene provides the missing end. The V and J genes are TRBV6-1 and TRBJ2-5; 8 positions agree with TRBD1. Germline lookup yields CDR1 MNHNS and CDR2 SASEGT. V trimming: 3 bases; J trimming: 5 bases; junction bases outside the gene matches: 8. The CDR3 length is 15 residues. The CDR3 reads CASSDTGGRLETQYF. The DNA read from the CDR3 is TGTGCCAGCAGTGACACAGGGGGGCGCCTGGAGACC.